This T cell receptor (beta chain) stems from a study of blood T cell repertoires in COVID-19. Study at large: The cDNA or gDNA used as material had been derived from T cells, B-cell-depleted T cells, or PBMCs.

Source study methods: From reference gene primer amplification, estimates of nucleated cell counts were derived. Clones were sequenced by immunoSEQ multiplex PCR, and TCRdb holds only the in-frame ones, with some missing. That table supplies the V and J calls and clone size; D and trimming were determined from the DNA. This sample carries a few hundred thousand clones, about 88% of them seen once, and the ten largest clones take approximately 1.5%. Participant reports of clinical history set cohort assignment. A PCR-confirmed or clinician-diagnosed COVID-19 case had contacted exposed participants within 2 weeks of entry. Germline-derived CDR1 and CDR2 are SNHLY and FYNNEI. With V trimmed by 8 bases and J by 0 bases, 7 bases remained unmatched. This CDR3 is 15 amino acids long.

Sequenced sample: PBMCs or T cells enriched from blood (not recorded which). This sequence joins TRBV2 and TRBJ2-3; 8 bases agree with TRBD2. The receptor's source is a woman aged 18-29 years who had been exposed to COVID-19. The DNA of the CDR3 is TGTGCCAGCGGGACGGGGGGGCCCAGCACAGATACGCAGTATTTT. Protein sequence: CASGTGGPSTDTQYF.